Below, 11 T cell receptor beta chains from the same sample are listed, as sequenced in a study of cytomegalovirus exposure and HLA in healthy donors. PCR used 60 Vbeta primers and 13 Jbeta primers. Libraries were prepared by immunoSEQ multiplex PCR; TCRdb keeps only in-frame clonotypes and omits some of them. The table lists 95,000 to 150,000 clones, more than 9% of them singletons. The sample was PBMCs. The receptors derive from a woman under 30 in good health and CMV-seropositive.

This clone has just a few counts. The CDR3 DNA is TGTGCCAGCAGCTTACTAGCGGGAGGATCCTACAATGAGCAGTTCTTC. This codes for CASSLLAGGSYNEQFF. The chain joins TRBV11-2 to TRBJ2-1; 11 bases fit TRBD2. This CDR3 is built from 16 residues. From germline, CDR1 is SGHAT and CDR2 FQNNGV. V shed 2 bases, J shed 1 base, and the junction held 1 base outside the gene matches.

This clone has a handful of counts. Here the CDR3 reads CASTDPGKIEQYF. CDR3 nucleotide sequence: TGTGCCAGCACCGACCCCGGGAAGATCGAGCAGTACTTC. This chain uses TRBV6-5 with TRBJ2-7; D may be TRBD2 (5 bases). The CDR3 is 13 residues long. Germline assignment: CDR1 MNHEY and CDR2 SVGAGI. Trimming stripped 7 bases from V and 6 bases from J, with 16 bases between.

CDR3 in amino acids: CASSRGLPGYNEQFF. The CDR3 DNA reads TGCGCCAGCAGTCGCGGTTTGCCGGGATACAATGAGCAGTTCTTC. The genes are TRBV4-1 and TRBJ2-1; a weak D match, TRBD2 (5 bases). Between the trimmed V and J ends, which lost 6 bases and 4 bases, there was a span of 16 bases. This CDR3 region has 15 residues. Germline-derived CDR1 and CDR2 are MGHRA and YSYEKL.

The CDR3 protein is CASSGTGRETQYF. Here the CDR3 DNA reads TGTGCCAGCAGCGGGACAGGGAGAGAGACCCAGTACTTC. V usage is TRBV7-8 and J usage is TRBJ2-5; TRBD1 matches 9 bases. Germline V gives CDR1 SGHVS, CDR2 FQNEAQ. The CDR3 sequence is 13 residues long. J lost 4 bases, V lost 5 bases, and 2 bases had no gene match.

The chain recombines TRBV4-2 with TRBJ1-5; no reliable D call. CDR3 size: 16 residues. The V gene's germline CDR1 is LGHNA and CDR2 YNFKEQ. Trimming took off 0 bases at V and 3 bases at J, with 12 bases between the two ends. This CDR3 reads CASSQDGRETNQPQHF. The CDR3 coding sequence is TGTGCCAGCAGCCAAGACGGCCGGGAGACCAATCAGCCCCAGCATTTT.

This clone was observed a handful of times. This sequence joins TRBV6-1 and TRBJ2-3; 11 bases fit TRBD1. V shed 3 bases and J 4 bases; nucleotides not matched to a gene: 0. The CDR3 has 14 amino acids. Germline lookup yields CDR1 MNHNS and CDR2 SASEGT. CDR3 DNA sequence: TGTGCCAGCAGTGAGGACAGGGGGCCAGATACGCAGTATTTT. Translating it yields CASSEDRGPDTQYF.

V gene TRBV19 combines with J gene TRBJ2-2; 10 bases fit TRBD2. The junction had 13 bases not matched to a gene; V was cut back by 1 base and J by 2 bases. The CDR3 has 20 amino acids. Germline lookup yields CDR1 LNHDA and CDR2 SQIVND (reference sequence). The CDR3 loop is CASSIGYGTGTSDNTGELFF. DNA for the CDR3: TGTGCCAGTAGTATAGGGTACGGGACGGGGACTAGCGATAACACCGGGGAGCTGTTTTTT.

The V gene is TRBV19, the J gene TRBJ2-7; D may be TRBD2 (6 bases). V shed 3 bases and J shed 3 bases, with 9 bases lying between them. The CDR3 is 13 amino acids. Germline CDR1 LNHDA, CDR2 SQIVND (reference sequence). DNA for the CDR3: TGTGCCAGTAGTATTGGGACTGACTACGAGCAGTACTTC. Protein sequence: CASSIGTDYEQYF.

This clone turned up a few times. This sequence joins TRBV10-1 and TRBJ1-1, with TRBD1 identical over 7 bases. The length of the CDR3 is 14 residues. Unmatched junction bases numbered 3, after V lost 4 bases and J lost 1 base. CDR1 is WNHNN, CDR2 SYGVQD, per germline (reference sequence). The CDR3 DNA is TGCGCCAGCAGTGCGGGACAGCAGAACACTGAAGCTTTCTTT. Translated, it gives CASSAGQQNTEAFF.

This clone was seen only a few times. The chain is built from TRBV5-1 and TRBJ1-1; no firm D call. The ends were cut back, 9 bases at V and 1 base at J, with 16 bases in the middle. This CDR3 comprises 14 residues. CDR1 is SGHRS, CDR2 YFSETQ, per germline. The DNA for the CDR3 is TGCGCCACCAGAGTAGGCGCGGCGAACACTGAAGCTTTCTTT. Translated: CATRVGAANTEAFF.

As for this clone: Other DNA sequences of this sample code for an identical CDR3. The V call is TRBV5-1, the J call TRBJ2-5; TRBD2 matches 9 bases. This CDR3 has 14 residues. With 0 bases clipped from V and 5 bases from J, the junction kept 2 bases outside the gene matches. Germline values: CDR1 SGHRS, CDR2 YFSETQ. CDR3 coding DNA: TGCGCCAGCAGCTTGGGGCTAGCGGGGGAGACCCAGTACTTC. Translation: CASSLGLAGETQYF. Using reference TRBV5-1 and TRBJ2-5 for the parts outside the CDR3, the full variable domain is KAGVTQTPRYLIKTRGQQVTLSCSPISGHRSVSWYQQTPGQGLQFLFEYFSETQRNKGNFPGRFSGRQFSNSRSEMNVSTLELGDSALYLCASSLGLAGETQYFGPGTRLLVL.